Listed here are 11 T cell receptor beta chains from one sample, sequenced in a study of cytomegalovirus exposure and HLA in healthy donors. PCR used 60 Vbeta primers and 13 Jbeta primers. Some clones are missing from TCRdb's copy, which holds only in-frame ones; the method was immunoSEQ multiplex PCR. There are about 180,000 clones in the sample; over 65% occur only once, and under 2.5% lies in the top ten. Sequenced: PBMCs. These TCRs come from a man in his fifties or sixties in good health and CMV-seronegative.

V gene TRBV7-9 combines with J gene TRBJ1-1, with D possibly matching TRBD1 (5 bases). The CDR3 is made up of 14 amino acids. V was shortened by 3 bases and J by 3 bases, with 11 bases between the two germline ends. Germline V gene sequence: CDR1 SEHNR, CDR2 FQNEAQ (reference sequence). The CDR3 sequence is CASSFVREDTEAFF. CDR3 nucleotides: TGTGCCAGCAGCTTTGTCAGGGAGGACACTGAAGCTTTCTTT.

The J gene is TRBJ2-7, the V gene TRBV7-2, with a tentative D call TRBD2 (6 bases). Trimming shortened V by 5 bases and J by 4 bases, and 18 bases separated the two germline ends. Per germline, CDR1 SGHTA and CDR2 FQGNSA. This CDR3 region has 15 residues. DNA for the CDR3: TGTGCCAGCAGCCGAAAAGCTAGCGAGGGTTACGAGCAGTACTTC. This codes for CASSRKASEGYEQYF.

This chain uses TRBV19 with TRBJ1-5; 10 bases match TRBD1. The CDR3 is made up of 18 amino acids. The germline CDR1 and CDR2 sequences are LNHDA and SQIVND (reference sequence). V dropped 3 bases and J dropped 6; count of bases not matched to a gene: 14. CDR3 nucleotide sequence: TGTGCCAGTAGTATGAATCTTGGAGGCGGACAGGGGGGTCAGCCCCAGCATTTT. This encodes CASSMNLGGGQGGQPQHF. Supplemented by reference TRBV19 and TRBJ1-5, the full variable domain reads DGGITQSPKYLFRKEGQNVTLSCEQNLNHDAMYWYRQDPGQGLRLIYYSQIVNDFQKGDIAEGYSVSREKKESFPLTVTSAQKNPTAFYLCASSMNLGGGQGGQPQHFGDGTRLSIL.

The chain is built from TRBV29-1 and TRBJ2-3; 12 bases are a match to TRBD2. The CDR3 has 14 amino acids. Unmatched junction bases numbered 3, after V lost 6 bases and J lost 2 bases. Germline V gives CDR1 SQVTM, CDR2 ANQGSEA. CDR3 amino acids: CSVGLAGYTDTQYF. CDR3 coding DNA: TGCAGCGTCGGACTAGCGGGATACACAGATACGCAGTATTTT.

In its sample, this clone was seen once. This sequence joins TRBV6-6 and TRBJ1-1; tentatively, D is TRBD1 (5 bases). Per the germline V gene, CDR1 is MNHNY and CDR2 is SVGAGI (reference sequence). Trimming cost V 6 bases and J 4 bases, with 18 bases left between them. CDR3 length equals 15 residues. CDR3 DNA sequence: TGTGCCAGCAGCGACTTCCCCGGGGGGAGCACTGAAGCTTTCTTT. Translated, it gives CASSDFPGGSTEAFF.

The J gene is TRBJ2-2, the V gene TRBV27; 12 nucleotides match TRBD2. Germline assignment: CDR1 MNHEY and CDR2 SMNVEV (reference sequence). J gave up 6 bases and V 8 bases, and 7 bases lay outside the gene matches. The CDR3 is 15 residues long. CDR3 loop: CASRKTSGSPGELFF. The CDR3 DNA follows: TGTGCCAGCCGCAAGACTAGCGGGAGTCCCGGGGAGCTGTTTTTT.

The chain employs TRBV6-5 and TRBJ2-2; 7 positions match TRBD1. CDR3 length: 16 residues. In germline, CDR1 is MNHEY, CDR2 SVGAGI. V was pared by 1 base and J by 0 bases, with 2 bases of the junction left unmatched. CDR3 bases: TGTGCCAGCAGTTACTTAGGACAGGCGAACACCGGGGAGCTGTTTTTT. It specifies CASSYLGQANTGELFF.

The V gene is TRBV5-1, the J gene TRBJ2-5, with TRBD1 matching over 9 bases. The J call is in doubt because the DNA end fits TRBJ2-7 better. From germline, CDR1 is SGHRS and CDR2 YFSETQ. CDR3 length: 15 amino acids. CDR3 coding DNA: TGCGCCAGCAGTCCGATACAGGGGGCGTCCTACGAGCAGTACTTC. Its protein is CASSPIQGASYEQYF.

The chain has TRBV25-1 and TRBJ2-1; weak D call: TRBD2 (7 bases). V shed 6 bases and J shed 9 bases, with 12 bases lying between them. This CDR3 is 12 amino acids long. Germline V gene lookup returns CDR1 MGHDK and CDR2 SYGVNS. CDR3 nucleotides: TGTGCCAGCAGGGCGGGGGCGGGTGAGCAGTTCTTC. Its translation is CASRAGAGEQFF.

This chain joins TRBV2 and TRBJ1-4; TRBD1 matches at 8 bases. Trimming removed 5 bases from V and 2 bases from J; junction bases left unmatched: 4. Germline-derived CDR1 and CDR2 are SNHLY and FYNNEI. The CDR3 extends over 15 amino acids. The CDR3 protein is CASSKQGDTNEKLFF. The CDR3 nucleotides are TGTGCCAGCAGTAAACAGGGGGATACTAATGAAAAACTGTTTTTT.

V and J are TRBV2 and TRBJ2-6; D is uncertain. There are 17 residues in the CDR3. Trimming stripped 4 bases from V and 0 bases from J, with 13 bases between. Germline CDR1 and CDR2: SNHLY and FYNNEI. DNA for the CDR3: TGTGCCAGCAGTGTTTCACATTTTGCCTCTGGGGCCAACGTCCTGACTTTC. It translates to CASSVSHFASGANVLTF. Full variable domain (missing parts from reference TRBV2 and TRBJ2-6): EPEVTQTPSHQVTQMGQEVILRCVPISNHLYFYWYRQILGQKVEFLVSFYNNEISEKSEIFDDQFSVERPDGSNFTLKIRSTKLEDSAMYFCASSVSHFASGANVLTFGAGSRLTVL.